These 14 T cell receptor beta chains were sequenced from one sample in a study of naive CD8 T cells in extremely preterm neonates. Sequencing was performed with immunoSEQ multiplex PCR; in TCRdb, only in-frame clones are kept and a portion is missing. This table has 5,000 to 6,500 clones, approximately 97% appearing once. Sample: naive CD8+ T cells from blood. Receptors were obtained from a human donor in good health.

The chain joins TRBV4-2 to TRBJ2-5; 8 positions match TRBD2. CDR3 length equals 17 residues. Germline V CDR1 and CDR2: LGHNA, YNFKEQ. V shed 0 bases and J 5 bases; nucleotides not matched to a gene: 11. CDR3 sequence (DNA): TGTGCCAGCAGCCAAGATCCCGGGAGGGCCGGGGTGGAGACCCAGTACTTC. It is translated as CASSQDPGRAGVETQYF.

This clone was detected once. The rearrangement uses TRBV2 and TRBJ2-7, with TRBD1 matching over 7 bases. The germline CDR1 and CDR2 sequences are SNHLY and FYNNEI. The CDR3 covers 14 residues. V shed 6 bases, J shed 3 bases, and the junction held 8 bases outside the gene matches. The CDR3 coding sequence is TGTGCCAGCAGACTTGACAGGGACGGCTACGAGCAGTACGTC. Translating it yields CASRLDRDGYEQYV.

This chain joins TRBV6-6 and TRBJ2-1, with 10 bases identical to TRBD2. J lost 2 bases, V lost 6 bases, and 4 bases had no gene match. Germline CDR1 reads MNHNY; CDR2 reads SVGAGI (reference sequence). This CDR3 contains 15 residues. In DNA form, the CDR3 reads TGTGCCAGCAGATCAAGCGGGGGGGCCTACAATGAGCAGTTCTTC. Amino acids: CASRSSGGAYNEQFF.

The chain is built from TRBV2 and TRBJ2-7; D is undetermined. This CDR3 comprises 12 residues. Germline CDR1 is SNHLY and CDR2 is FYNNEI. Trimming took off 8 bases at V and 3 bases at J, with 11 bases between the two ends. The CDR3 region has the DNA TGTGCCAGCGAATTCCGGAACTACGAGCAGTACGTC. Protein: CASEFRNYEQYV.

V gene TRBV28 combines with J gene TRBJ2-1; 8 nucleotides agree with TRBD2. This CDR3 contains 18 residues. Trimming took 2 bases from V and 0 from J; bases not matched to a gene: 9. CDR1 is MDHEN and CDR2 is SYDVKM in the germline V gene. CDR3 sequence: CASSLLAGGLSSYNEQFF. The CDR3 DNA reads as TGTGCCAGCAGTTTACTCGCGGGGGGCCTTAGCTCCTACAATGAGCAGTTCTTC.

This chain links TRBV28 with TRBJ2-1; 11 bases fit TRBD2. Germline V lookup: CDR1 MDHEN, CDR2 SYDVKM. V lost 7 bases, J lost 7 bases, and 12 bases stayed unmatched. The CDR3 sequence is 16 residues long. CDR3 sequence (DNA): TGTGCCAGCACTCCGGTAGTAGCGGGAGGGAGAAATGAGCAGTTCTTC. Translation gives CASTPVVAGGRNEQFF.

This clone was counted once. The chain employs TRBV7-6 and TRBJ2-5; D is unresolved. The CDR3 is 12 amino acids. Germline V CDR1 and CDR2: SGHVS, FNYEAQ. Deletions cut 5 bases from V and 5 bases from J, with 9 bases between. The chain's CDR3 is CASSPGWETQYF. CDR3 nucleotide sequence: TGTGCCAGCAGCCCAGGTTGGGAGACCCAGTACTTC.

The chain links TRBV28 to TRBJ1-4; D uncertain. Germline V gene lookup returns CDR1 MDHEN and CDR2 SYDVKM. The germline V and J ends were trimmed by 7 bases and 4 bases, with 25 bases remaining between them. CDR3 size: 18 residues. CDR3 loop: CASNSLLIASEGNEKLFF. CDR3 sequence (DNA): TGTGCCAGCAATAGTTTATTGATCGCTTCCGAGGGTAATGAAAAACTGTTTTTT. Full variable domain (rest looked up from reference TRBV28 and TRBJ1-4): DVKVTQSSRYLVKRTGEKVFLECVQDMDHENMFWYRQDPGLGLRLIYFSYDVKMKEKGDIPEGYSVSREKKERFSLILESASTNQTSMYLCASNSLLIASEGNEKLFFGSGTQLSVL.

The chain uses TRBV2 and TRBJ1-2; D perhaps matches TRBD1 (5 bases). The CDR3 length is 14 residues. The germline V gene has CDR1 SNHLY and CDR2 FYNNEI. Between the trimmed V and J ends, which lost 8 bases and 0 bases, there was a span of 13 bases. This CDR3 reads CASWGEDSNYGYTF. In DNA, the CDR3 is TGTGCCAGCTGGGGGGAAGACTCTAACTATGGCTACACCTTC.

This rearrangement joins TRBV10-3 to TRBJ2-7; the D is unclear. V dropped 7 bases and J dropped 0 bases, with 16 bases sitting between them. Per the germline V gene, CDR1 is ENHRY and CDR2 is SYGVKD. The CDR3 covers 15 residues. In DNA, the CDR3 is TGTGCCATCAAGAACGCGGATAAGAACTCCTACGAGCAGTACTTC. Translating gives CAIKNADKNSYEQYF.

The CDR3 DNA reads as TGCGCCAGCGCTAAAGCATCGGGACTCTCCGCGGTCGAGCAGTACTTC. Protein: CASAKASGLSAVEQYF. V is TRBV4-1 and J is TRBJ2-7; TRBD2 is a possible D gene (6 bases). CDR3 length equals 16 residues. The germline V gene has CDR1 MGHRA and CDR2 YSYEKL. Between the trimmed V and J ends, which lost 8 bases and 6 bases, there was a span of 26 bases.

V usage is TRBV5-1 and J usage is TRBJ2-1; no clear D. This CDR3 is 15 amino acids long. CDR1 is SGHRS and CDR2 is YFSETQ in the germline V gene. Trimming left V 0 bases short and J 0 bases short, with 7 bases between. CDR3 sequence: CASSLARSSYNEQFF. The CDR3 DNA reads TGCGCCAGCAGCTTGGCAAGGAGCTCCTACAATGAGCAGTTCTTC.

This chain uses TRBV5-6 with TRBJ1-1; 7 bases match TRBD1. V lost 0 bases to trimming and J lost 0 bases; unmatched junction nucleotides: 8. The germline gives CDR1 SGHDT, CDR2 YYEEEE. The CDR3 extends over 17 amino acids. The CDR3, as DNA: TGTGCCAGCAGCTTGGAACAGGGGCGCGAAGTGAACACTGAAGCTTTCTTT. Translated: CASSLEQGREVNTEAFF.

The rearrangement uses TRBV5-1 and TRBJ1-5; 8 bases match TRBD1. Germline CDR1 reads SGHRS; CDR2 reads YFSETQ. The J segment lost 0 bases and the V segment lost 3 bases, leaving 2 bases of the junction unmatched. This CDR3 comprises 15 residues. In DNA, the CDR3 is TGCGCCAGCAGCTCCACAGGGGGTAGCAATCAGCCCCAGCATTTT. Protein: CASSSTGGSNQPQHF.